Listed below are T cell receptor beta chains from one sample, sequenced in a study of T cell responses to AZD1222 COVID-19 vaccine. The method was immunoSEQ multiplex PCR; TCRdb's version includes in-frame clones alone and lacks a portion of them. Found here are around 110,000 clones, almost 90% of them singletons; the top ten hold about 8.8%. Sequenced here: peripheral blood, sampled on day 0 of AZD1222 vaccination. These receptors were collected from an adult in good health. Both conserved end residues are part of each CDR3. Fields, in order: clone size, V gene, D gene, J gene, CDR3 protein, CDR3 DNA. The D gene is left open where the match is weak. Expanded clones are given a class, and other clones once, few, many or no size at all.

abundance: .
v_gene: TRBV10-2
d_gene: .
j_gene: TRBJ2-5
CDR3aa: CASSRDWKETQYF
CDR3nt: TGCGCCAGCAGTCGGGACTGGAAAGAGACCCAGTACTTC

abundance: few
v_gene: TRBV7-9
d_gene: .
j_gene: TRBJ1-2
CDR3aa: CASSLELQSLYGYTF
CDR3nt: TGTGCCAGCAGCTTAGAGTTACAGAGCCTATATGGCTACACCTTC

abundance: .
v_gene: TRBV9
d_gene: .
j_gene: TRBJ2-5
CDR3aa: CASSVEGYQETQYF
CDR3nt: TGTGCCAGCAGCGTAGAGGGGTACCAAGAGACCCAGTACTTC

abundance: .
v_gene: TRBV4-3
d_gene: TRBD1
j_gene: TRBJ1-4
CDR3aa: CASSQADREGEKLFF
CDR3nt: TGCGCCAGCAGCCAGGCCGACAGGGAGGGAGAAAAACTGTTTTTT

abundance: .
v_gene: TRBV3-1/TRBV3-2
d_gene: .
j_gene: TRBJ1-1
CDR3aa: CATRAGDTEAFF
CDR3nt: TGTGCCACGAGAGCCGGGGACACTGAAGCTTTCTTT

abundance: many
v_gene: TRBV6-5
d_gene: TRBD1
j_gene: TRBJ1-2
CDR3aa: CASSTYRGGYGYTF
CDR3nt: TGTGCCAGCAGTACCTACAGGGGCGGGTATGGCTACACCTTC

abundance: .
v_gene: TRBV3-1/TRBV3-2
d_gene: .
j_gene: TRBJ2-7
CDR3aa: CASSRTVYEQYF
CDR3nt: TGTGCCAGCAGCCGGACAGTCTACGAGCAGTACTTC

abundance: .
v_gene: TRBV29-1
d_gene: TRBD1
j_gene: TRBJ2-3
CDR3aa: CSVTTGTGGGTDTQYF
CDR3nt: TGCAGCGTAACAACCGGGACAGGCGGCGGCACAGATACGCAGTATTTT

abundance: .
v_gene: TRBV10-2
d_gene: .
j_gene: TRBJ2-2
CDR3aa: CASSESHGTGHTGELFF
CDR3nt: TGCGCCAGCAGTGAGTCCCATGGGACGGGACACACCGGGGAGCTGTTTTTT

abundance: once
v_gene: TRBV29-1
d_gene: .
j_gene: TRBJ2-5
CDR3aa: CSVARTERETQYF
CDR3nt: TGCAGCGTTGCTCGGACAGAACGGGAGACCCAGTACTTC

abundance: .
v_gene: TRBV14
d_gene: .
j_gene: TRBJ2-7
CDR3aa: CASSQESGPYEQYF
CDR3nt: TGTGCCAGCAGCCAGGAGAGCGGGCCCTACGAGCAGTACTTC

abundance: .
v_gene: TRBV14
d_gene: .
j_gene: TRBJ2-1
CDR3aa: CASSQVTAGSRNEQFF
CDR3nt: TGTGCCAGCAGCCAAGTGACCGCCGGGTCGAGGAATGAGCAGTTCTTC